This entry is about one T cell receptor beta chain. Its antigen is as yet unknown. This sample was taken from a study of T cell repertoires in cytomegalovirus infection. In the study overall: Both recently identified HLA-C-restricted and well-studied HLA-B-restricted CMV epitopes were used in the study. The study's findings and limits: Clonotype analysis showed dominance of the ex vivo response by HLA-C-restricted CMV-specific TCR beta clonotypes.

TCRdb fed the reads into MiXCR, producing one record per CDR3 protein. Counted here are 450,000 to 600,000 distinct CDR3 sequences, approximately 46% occurring once; the ten biggest clones make up about two fifths. This sample comprised cultured PBMCs, obtained from culture after CMV antigen stimulation. This TCR came from a human donor in good health (CMV status not recorded). Some clones in this sample may be carry-over from other donors' samples.

The CDR3 DNA reads TGCGCCAGCAGCCAAGAAGGGCAGTCGAATGAGCAGTTCTTC. Its protein product is CASSQEGQSNEQFF. V is TRBV4-1 and J is TRBJ2-1; no definite D call. The ends were cut back, 0 bases at V and 7 bases at J, with 10 bases in the middle. The CDR3 runs 14 residues. Per germline, CDR1 MGHRA and CDR2 YSYEKL.